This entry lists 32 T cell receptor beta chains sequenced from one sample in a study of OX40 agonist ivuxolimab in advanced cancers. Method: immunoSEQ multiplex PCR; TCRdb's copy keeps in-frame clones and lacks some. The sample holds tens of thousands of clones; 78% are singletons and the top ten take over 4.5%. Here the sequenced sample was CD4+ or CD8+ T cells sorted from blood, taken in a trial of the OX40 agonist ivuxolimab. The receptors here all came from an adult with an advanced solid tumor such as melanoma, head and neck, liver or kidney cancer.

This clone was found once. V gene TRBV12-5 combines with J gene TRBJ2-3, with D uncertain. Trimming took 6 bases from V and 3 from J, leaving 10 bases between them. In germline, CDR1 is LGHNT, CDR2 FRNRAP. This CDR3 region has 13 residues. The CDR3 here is CASGKRQTDTQYF. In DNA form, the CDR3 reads TGTGCTAGTGGAAAGAGGCAGACAGATACGCAGTATTTT.

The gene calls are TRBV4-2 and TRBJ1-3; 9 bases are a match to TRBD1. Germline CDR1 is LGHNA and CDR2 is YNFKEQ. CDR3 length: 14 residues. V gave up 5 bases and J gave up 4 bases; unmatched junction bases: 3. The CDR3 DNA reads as TGTGCCAGCAGCTCGGACAGGGGAGGAAACACCATATATTTT. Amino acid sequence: CASSSDRGGNTIYF.

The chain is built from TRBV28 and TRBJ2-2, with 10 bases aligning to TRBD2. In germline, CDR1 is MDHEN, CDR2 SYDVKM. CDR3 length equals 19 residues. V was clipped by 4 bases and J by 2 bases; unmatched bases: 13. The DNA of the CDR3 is TGTGCCAGCAGTTACTTGTCCTACACTAGCGGGATAAACACCGGGGAGCTGTTTTTT. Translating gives CASSYLSYTSGINTGELFF.

CDR3 in amino acids: CASSQDWTSGGLQETQYF. The CDR3 DNA reads TGCGCCAGCAGCCAAGATTGGACTAGCGGGGGCCTCCAAGAGACCCAGTACTTC. The chain recombines TRBV4-3 with TRBJ2-5, with 13 bases fitting TRBD2. The germline V gene encodes CDR1 LGHNA and CDR2 YSLEER. J was trimmed by 1 base and V by 0 bases; bases with no gene match: 5. The CDR3 contains 18 residues.

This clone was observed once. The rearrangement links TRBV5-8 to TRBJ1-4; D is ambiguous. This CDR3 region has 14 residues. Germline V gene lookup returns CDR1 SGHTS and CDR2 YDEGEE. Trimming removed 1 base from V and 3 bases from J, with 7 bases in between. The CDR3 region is CASSLPGANEKLFF. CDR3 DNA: TGTGCCAGCAGCTTGCCGGGTGCTAATGAAAAACTGTTTTTT.

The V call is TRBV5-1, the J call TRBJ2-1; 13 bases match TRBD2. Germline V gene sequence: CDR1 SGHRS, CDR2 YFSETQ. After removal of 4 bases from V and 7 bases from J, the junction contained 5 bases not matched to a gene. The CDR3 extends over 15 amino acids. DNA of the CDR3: TGCGCCAGCAGCCCACTAGCGGGAGGGAGGAATGAGCAGTTCTTC. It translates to CASSPLAGGRNEQFF.

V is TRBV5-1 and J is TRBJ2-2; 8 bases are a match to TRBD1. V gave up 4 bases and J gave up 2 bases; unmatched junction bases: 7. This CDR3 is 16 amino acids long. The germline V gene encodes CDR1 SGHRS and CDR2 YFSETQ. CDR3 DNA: TGCGCCAGCAGCCTTATGACAGGGGCTAACACCGGGGAGCTGTTTTTT. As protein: CASSLMTGANTGELFF.

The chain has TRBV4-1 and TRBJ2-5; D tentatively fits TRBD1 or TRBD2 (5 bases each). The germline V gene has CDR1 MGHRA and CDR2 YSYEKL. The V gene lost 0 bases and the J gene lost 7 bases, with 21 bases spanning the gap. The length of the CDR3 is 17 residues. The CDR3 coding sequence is TGCGCCAGCAGCCAAGATTCGGGACCGCCCGGGTCTGGGACCCAGTACTTC. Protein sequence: CASSQDSGPPGSGTQYF.

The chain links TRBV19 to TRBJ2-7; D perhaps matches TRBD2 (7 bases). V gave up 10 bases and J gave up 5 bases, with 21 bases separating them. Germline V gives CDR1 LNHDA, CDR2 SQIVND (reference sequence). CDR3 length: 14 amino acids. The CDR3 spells CATALRGGTNEQYF. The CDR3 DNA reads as TGTGCCACCGCTTTAAGGGGGGGGACCAACGAGCAGTACTTC.

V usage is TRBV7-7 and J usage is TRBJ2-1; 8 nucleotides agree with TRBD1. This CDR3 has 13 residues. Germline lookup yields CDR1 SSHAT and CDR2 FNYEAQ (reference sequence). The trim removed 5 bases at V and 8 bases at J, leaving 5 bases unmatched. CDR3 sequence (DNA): TGTGCCAGCAGCCTGGACAGGGAGTATGAGCAGTTCTTC. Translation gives CASSLDREYEQFF.

DNA of the CDR3: TGCGCCAGCAGCCCAGGGACAGGCGACGATTGGTATGGCTACACCTTC. Translating it yields CASSPGTGDDWYGYTF. This chain uses TRBV4-1 with TRBJ1-2; 8 bases match TRBD1. V was clipped by 4 bases and J by 5 bases; unmatched bases: 12. The CDR3 covers 16 residues. Looked up from germline, CDR1 is MGHRA and CDR2 is YSYEKL.

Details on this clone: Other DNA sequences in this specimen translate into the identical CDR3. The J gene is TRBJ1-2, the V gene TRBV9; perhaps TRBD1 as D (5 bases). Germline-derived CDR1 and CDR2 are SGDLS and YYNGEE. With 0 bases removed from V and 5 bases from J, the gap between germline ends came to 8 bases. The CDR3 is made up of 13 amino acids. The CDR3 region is CASSVGGAYGYTF. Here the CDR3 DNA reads TGTGCCAGCAGCGTAGGAGGGGCTTATGGCTACACCTTC.

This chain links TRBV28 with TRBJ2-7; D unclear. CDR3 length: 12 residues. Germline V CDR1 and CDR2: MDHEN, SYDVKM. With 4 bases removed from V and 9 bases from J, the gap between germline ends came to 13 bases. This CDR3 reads CASSSTVWWQYF. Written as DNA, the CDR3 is TGTGCCAGCAGTTCGACGGTTTGGTGGCAGTACTTC.

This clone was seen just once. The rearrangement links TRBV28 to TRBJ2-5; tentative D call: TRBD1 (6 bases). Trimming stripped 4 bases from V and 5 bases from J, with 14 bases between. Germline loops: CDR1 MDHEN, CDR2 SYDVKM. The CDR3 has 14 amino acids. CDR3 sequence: CASSSGVSWETQYF. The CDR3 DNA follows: TGTGCCAGCAGTTCAGGGGTGTCATGGGAGACCCAGTACTTC.

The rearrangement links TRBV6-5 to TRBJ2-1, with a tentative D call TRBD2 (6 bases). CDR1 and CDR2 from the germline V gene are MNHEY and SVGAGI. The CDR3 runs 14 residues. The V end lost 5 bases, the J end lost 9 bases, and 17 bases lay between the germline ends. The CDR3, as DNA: TGTGCCAGCAGTCTATATCGGGAGCCCGTTGAGCAGTTCTTC. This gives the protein CASSLYREPVEQFF.

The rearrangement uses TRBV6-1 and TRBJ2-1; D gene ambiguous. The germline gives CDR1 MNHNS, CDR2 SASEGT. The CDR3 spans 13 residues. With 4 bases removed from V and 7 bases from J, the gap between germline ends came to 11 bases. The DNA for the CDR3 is TGTGCCAGCAGTGGAACCCCTAGGAATGAGCAGTTCTTC. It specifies CASSGTPRNEQFF.

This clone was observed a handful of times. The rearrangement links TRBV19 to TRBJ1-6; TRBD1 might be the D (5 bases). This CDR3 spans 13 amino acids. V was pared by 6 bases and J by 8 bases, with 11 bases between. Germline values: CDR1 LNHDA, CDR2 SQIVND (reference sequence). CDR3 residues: CASRGTGYSPLHF. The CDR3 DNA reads TGTGCCAGTAGGGGGACGGGATATTCACCCCTCCACTTT.

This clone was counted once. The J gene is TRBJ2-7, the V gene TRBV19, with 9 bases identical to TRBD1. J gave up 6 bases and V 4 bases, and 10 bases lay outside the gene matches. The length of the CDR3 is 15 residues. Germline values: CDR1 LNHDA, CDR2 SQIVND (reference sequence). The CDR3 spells CASSTHRQGVGEQYF. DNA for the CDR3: TGTGCCAGTAGTACCCACCGACAGGGGGTGGGCGAGCAGTACTTC.

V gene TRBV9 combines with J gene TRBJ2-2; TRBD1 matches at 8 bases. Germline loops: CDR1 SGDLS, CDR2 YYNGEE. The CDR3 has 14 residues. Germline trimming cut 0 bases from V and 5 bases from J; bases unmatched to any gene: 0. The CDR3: CASSVGQGTGELFF. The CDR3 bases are TGTGCCAGCAGCGTAGGACAGGGGACCGGGGAGCTGTTTTTT.

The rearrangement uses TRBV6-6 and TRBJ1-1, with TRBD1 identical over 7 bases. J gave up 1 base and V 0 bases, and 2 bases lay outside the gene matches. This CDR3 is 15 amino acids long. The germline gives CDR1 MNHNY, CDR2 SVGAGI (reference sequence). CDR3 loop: CASSYSTGKNTEAFF. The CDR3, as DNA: TGTGCCAGCAGTTACTCGACAGGGAAGAACACTGAAGCTTTCTTT.

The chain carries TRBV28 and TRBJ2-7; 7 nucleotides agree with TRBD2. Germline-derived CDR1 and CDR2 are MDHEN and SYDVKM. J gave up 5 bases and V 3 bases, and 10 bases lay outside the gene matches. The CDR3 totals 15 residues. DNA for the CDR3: TGTGCCAGCAGTTTGTATGCGGGAGAAATCCACGAGCAGTACTTC. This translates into CASSLYAGEIHEQYF.

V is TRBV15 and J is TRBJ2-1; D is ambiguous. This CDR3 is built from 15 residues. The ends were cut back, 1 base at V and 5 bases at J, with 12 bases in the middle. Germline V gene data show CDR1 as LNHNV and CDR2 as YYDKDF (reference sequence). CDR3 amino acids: CATSRGVGSHNEQFF. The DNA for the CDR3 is TGTGCCACCAGCAGAGGGGTGGGGTCCCACAATGAGCAGTTCTTC.

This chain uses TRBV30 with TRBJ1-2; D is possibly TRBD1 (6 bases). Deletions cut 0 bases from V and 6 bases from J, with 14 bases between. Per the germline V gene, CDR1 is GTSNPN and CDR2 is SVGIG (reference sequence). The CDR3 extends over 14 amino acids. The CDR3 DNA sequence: TGTGCCTGGAGTGTAACTCAGGGGTCGGATGGCTACACCTTC. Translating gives CAWSVTQGSDGYTF.

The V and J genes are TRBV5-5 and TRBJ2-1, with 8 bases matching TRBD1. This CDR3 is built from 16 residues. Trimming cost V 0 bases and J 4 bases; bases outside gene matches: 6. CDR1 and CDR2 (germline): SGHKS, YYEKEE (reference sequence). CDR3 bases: TGTGCCAGCAGCTTGGGCGGGACAGGTACTTACAATGAGCAGTTCTTC. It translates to CASSLGGTGTYNEQFF.

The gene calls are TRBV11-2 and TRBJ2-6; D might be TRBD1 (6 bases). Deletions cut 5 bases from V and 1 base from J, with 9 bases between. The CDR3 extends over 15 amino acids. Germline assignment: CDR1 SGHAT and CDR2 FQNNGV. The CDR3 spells CASSRTGSGANVLTF. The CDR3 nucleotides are TGTGCCAGCAGCCGTACAGGGTCTGGGGCCAACGTCCTGACTTTC.

CDR3 loop: CASMGGNEQFF. DNA for the CDR3: TGTGCCAGCATGGGAGGCAATGAGCAGTTCTTC. This sequence joins TRBV25-1 and TRBJ2-1, with D perhaps TRBD2 (6 bases). CDR1 is MGHDK and CDR2 is SYGVNS in the germline V gene. CDR3 length equals 11 residues. Trimming stripped 7 bases from V and 6 bases from J, with 7 bases between.

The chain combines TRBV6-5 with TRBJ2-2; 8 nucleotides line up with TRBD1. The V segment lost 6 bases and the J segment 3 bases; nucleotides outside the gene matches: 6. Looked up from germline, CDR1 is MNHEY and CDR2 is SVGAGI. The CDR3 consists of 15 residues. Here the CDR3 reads CASREDRAYTGELFF. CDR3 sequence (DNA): TGTGCCAGCAGGGAGGACAGGGCATACACCGGGGAGCTGTTTTTT.

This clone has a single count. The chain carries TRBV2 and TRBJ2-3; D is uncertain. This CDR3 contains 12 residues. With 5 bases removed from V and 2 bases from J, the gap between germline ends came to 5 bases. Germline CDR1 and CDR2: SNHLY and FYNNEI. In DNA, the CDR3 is TGTGCCAGCAGTCCCGACACAGATACGCAGTATTTT. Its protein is CASSPDTDTQYF.

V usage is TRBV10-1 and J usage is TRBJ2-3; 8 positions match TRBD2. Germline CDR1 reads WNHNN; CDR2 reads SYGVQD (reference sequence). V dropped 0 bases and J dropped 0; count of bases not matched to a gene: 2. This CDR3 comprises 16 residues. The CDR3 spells CASSESTSVSTDTQYF. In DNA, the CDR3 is TGCGCCAGCAGTGAGTCGACTAGCGTCAGCACAGATACGCAGTATTTT.

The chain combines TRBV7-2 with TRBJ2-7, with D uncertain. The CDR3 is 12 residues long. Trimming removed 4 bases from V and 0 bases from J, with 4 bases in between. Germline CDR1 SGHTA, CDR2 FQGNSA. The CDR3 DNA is TGTGCCAGCAGCTGGGGCTCCTACGAGCAGTACTTC. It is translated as CASSWGSYEQYF.

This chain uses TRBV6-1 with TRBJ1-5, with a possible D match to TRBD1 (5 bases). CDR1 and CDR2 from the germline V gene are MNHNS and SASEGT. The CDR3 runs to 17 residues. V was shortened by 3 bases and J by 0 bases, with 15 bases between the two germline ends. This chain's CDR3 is CASSETRARGSNQPQHF. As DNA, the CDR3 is TGTGCCAGCAGTGAGACCAGGGCGAGAGGTAGCAATCAGCCCCAGCATTTT.

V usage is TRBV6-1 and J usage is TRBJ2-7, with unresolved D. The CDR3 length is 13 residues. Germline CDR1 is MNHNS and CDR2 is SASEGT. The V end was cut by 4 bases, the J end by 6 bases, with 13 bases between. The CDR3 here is CASSGVFWGEQYF. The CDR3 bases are TGTGCCAGCAGTGGGGTATTTTGGGGCGAGCAGTACTTC.